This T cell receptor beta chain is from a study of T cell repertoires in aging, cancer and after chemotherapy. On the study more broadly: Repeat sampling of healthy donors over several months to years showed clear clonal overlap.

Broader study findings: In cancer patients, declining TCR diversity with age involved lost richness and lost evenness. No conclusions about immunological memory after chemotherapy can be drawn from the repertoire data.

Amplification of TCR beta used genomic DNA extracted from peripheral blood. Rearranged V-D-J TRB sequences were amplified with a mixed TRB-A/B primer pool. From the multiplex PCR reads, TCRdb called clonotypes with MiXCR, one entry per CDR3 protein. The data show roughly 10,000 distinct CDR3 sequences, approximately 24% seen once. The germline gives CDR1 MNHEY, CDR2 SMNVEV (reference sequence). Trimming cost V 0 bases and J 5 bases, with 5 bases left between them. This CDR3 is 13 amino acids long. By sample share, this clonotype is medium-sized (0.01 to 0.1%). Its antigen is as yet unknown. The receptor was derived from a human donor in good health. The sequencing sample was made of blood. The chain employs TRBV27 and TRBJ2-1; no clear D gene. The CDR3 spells CASSLSPNNEQFF. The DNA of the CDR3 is TGTGCCAGCAGTTTATCACCCAACAATGAGCAGTTCTTC.